Presented here are 27 T cell receptor beta chains from one specimen sequenced in a study of blood T cell repertoires in COVID-19 (TCRdb year 2020). The library was prepared using the immunoSEQ multiplex PCR assay. Imported from immuneACCESS, the table was reduced by TCRdb to in-frame sequences with V and J called. These copies leave out some clones; in studies compared against another copy, an unresolved V gene accounts for under half, and the cause of the remainder is not known. Counted in this sample were approximately 150,000 clones; under 90% of them appeared once. Roughly 8% of the sample rests with the top ten. Sequenced sample: PBMCs or T cells enriched from blood (not recorded which). All receptors derive from a woman aged 45-65 years who had recovered from COVID-19.

For this clone: An end of the junction differs from the germline gene, which may be a read error. Additional DNA sequences in this sample encode the identical CDR3. This chain links TRBV24-1 with TRBJ2-7; D gene ambiguous. This CDR3 is 13 amino acids long. Germline CDR1 and CDR2: KGHDR and SFDVKD. CDR3 coding DNA: TGTGCCTCTCTGCCAGCGCTTACCTACGAGCAATACTTC. Protein product: CASLPALTYEQYF.

This rearrangement joins TRBV19 to TRBJ2-2; maybe TRBD1 (5 bases). Trimming cost V 7 bases and J 6 bases, with 15 bases left between them. Germline lookup yields CDR1 LNHDA and CDR2 SQIVND (reference sequence). The CDR3 is 14 amino acids. CDR3 protein: CASIGRANSGELFF. The DNA for the CDR3 is TGTGCCAGTATAGGCAGGGCTAATTCCGGGGAGCTGTTTTTT.

The chain uses TRBV6-2 or TRBV6-3 and TRBJ2-5, with D tentatively TRBD2 (6 bases). Germline CDR1 and CDR2: MNHEY and SVGEGT. The CDR3 runs to 16 residues. Trimming cost V 7 bases and J 2 bases, with 20 bases left between them. The chain's CDR3 is CASTPGPGTSQETQYF. Here the CDR3 DNA reads TGTGCCAGCACCCCAGGCCCGGGGACTTCACAAGAGACCCAGTACTTC.

This chain joins TRBV7-2 and TRBJ1-1, with TRBD1 as a possible D gene (5 bases). V was trimmed by 6 bases and J by 1 base, leaving 9 bases between them. Germline V lookup: CDR1 SGHTA, CDR2 FQGNSA. This CDR3 is 13 amino acids long. This chain's CDR3 is CASRLDRNTEAFF. The CDR3 region has the DNA TGTGCCAGCAGACTTGACAGGAACACTGAAGCTTTCTTT. The complete variable domain, with remaining parts taken from reference TRBV7-2 and TRBJ1-1, reads GAGVSQSPSNKVTEKGKDVELRCDPISGHTALYWYRQSLGQGLEFLIYFQGNSAPDKSGLPSDRFSAERTGGSVSTLTIQRTQQEDSAVYLCASRLDRNTEAFFGQGTRLTVV.

The V call is TRBV28, the J call TRBJ2-1; no firm D call. Per the germline V gene, CDR1 is MDHEN and CDR2 is SYDVKM. The V end lost 0 bases, the J end lost 7 bases, and 13 bases lay between the germline ends. The CDR3 has 15 residues. The CDR3 DNA is TGTGCCAGCAGTTTATGGGCTCCCCCCAATAATGAGCAGTTCTTC. Translation gives CASSLWAPPNNEQFF.

The V call is TRBV18, the J call TRBJ1-3, with D unclear. V shed 2 bases and J shed 0 bases, with 5 bases lying between them. The length of the CDR3 is 14 residues. Germline CDR1 reads KGHSH; CDR2 reads LQKENI. The CDR3 nucleotides read TGTGCCAGCTCACCATCGCGCTCTGGAAACACCATATATTTT. Translating gives CASSPSRSGNTIYF.

This rearrangement joins TRBV10-1 to TRBJ2-3, with D perhaps TRBD2 (5 bases). V gave up 4 bases and J gave up 3 bases, with 11 bases separating them. This CDR3 has 14 residues. CDR1 WNHNN and CDR2 SYGVQD come from the germline V gene (reference sequence). The CDR3 loop reads CASSVYRGTDTQYF. The CDR3 DNA reads as TGCGCCAGCAGTGTTTACCGGGGAACAGATACGCAGTATTTT.

V and J are TRBV5-1 and TRBJ1-1, with a tentative D call TRBD1 (5 bases). The CDR3 contains 18 residues. Germline V CDR1 and CDR2: SGHRS, YFSETQ. V was trimmed by 0 bases and J by 5 bases, leaving 23 bases between them. CDR3 nucleotides: TGCGCCAGCAGCTTGGCCTCTAGGACAAACAAGGGAAAAACTGAAGCTTTCTTT. It translates to CASSLASRTNKGKTEAFF.

The CDR3 sequence: CAGRRDRNTEAFF. DNA of the CDR3: TGTGCCGGACGGCGGGACAGGAACACTGAAGCTTTCTTT. This sequence joins TRBV2 and TRBJ1-1, with TRBD1 matching over 7 bases. Trimming took 11 bases from V and 1 from J; bases not matched to a gene: 7. Germline assignment: CDR1 SNHLY and CDR2 FYNNEI. CDR3 size: 13 residues.

The CDR3 nucleotides read TGTGCCAGCAGTGAGCAGCGGGCCTACTCTGGGGCCAACGTCCTGACTTTC. Translated, it gives CASSEQRAYSGANVLTF. The V and J genes are TRBV2 and TRBJ2-6, with D tentatively TRBD2 (6 bases). CDR3 length equals 17 residues. The germline V and J ends were trimmed by 3 bases and 0 bases, with 12 bases remaining between them. Germline V gives CDR1 SNHLY, CDR2 FYNNEI.

The rearrangement joins TRBV27 to TRBJ1-4; D ambiguous. Germline CDR1 and CDR2: MNHEY and SMNVEV (reference sequence). V was trimmed by 7 bases and J by 6 bases, leaving 6 bases between them. The CDR3 extends over 11 amino acids. The CDR3 loop reads CASTSDEKLFF. The CDR3 nucleotides read TGTGCCAGCACTAGCGATGAAAAACTGTTTTTT.

The chain uses TRBV7-8 and TRBJ2-4, with 9 bases fitting TRBD1. Germline V lookup: CDR1 SGHVS, CDR2 FQNEAQ. Germline trimming cut 3 bases from V and 1 base from J; bases unmatched to any gene: 10. The CDR3 spans 18 residues. CDR3 sequence (DNA): TGTGCCAGCAGCTTTGGGGTTTTAGGACAGGGGGCCAAAAACATTCAGTACTTC. It translates to CASSFGVLGQGAKNIQYF.

This clone was seen ten or more times. This chain links TRBV12-3 or TRBV12-4 with TRBJ1-1; weak D call: TRBD1 (5 bases). CDR3 length equals 11 residues. Between the trimmed V and J ends, which lost 2 bases and 8 bases, there was a span of 6 bases. CDR3 sequence reads: CASSLTGEAFF. The CDR3, as DNA: TGTGCCAGCAGTTTAACAGGCGAAGCTTTCTTT.

To note about this clone: Other DNA sequences of this sample code for an identical CDR3. The chain uses TRBV6-5 and TRBJ1-2; perhaps TRBD1 as D (6 bases). The germline CDR1 and CDR2 sequences are MNHEY and SVGAGI. The CDR3 is 11 amino acids. Trimming took off 6 bases at V and 4 bases at J, with 6 bases between the two ends. The CDR3 DNA reads TGTGCCAGCAGACAGGGCTATGGCTACACCTTC. Protein: CASRQGYGYTF.

The chain employs TRBV28 and TRBJ1-5, with 9 bases identical to TRBD1. The CDR3 is made up of 14 amino acids. J was trimmed by 6 bases and V by 7 bases; bases with no gene match: 7. Germline V gene sequence: CDR1 MDHEN, CDR2 SYDVKM. The CDR3 protein is CASILQGAGQPQHF. CDR3 nucleotide sequence: TGTGCCAGCATCCTACAGGGGGCGGGTCAGCCCCAGCATTTT.

The genes are TRBV28 and TRBJ2-7; 8 bases are shared with TRBD1. Germline V gene data show CDR1 as MDHEN and CDR2 as SYDVKM. The V gene end was trimmed by 5 bases and the J gene end by 3 bases; junction bases not matched to a gene: 9. This CDR3 region has 15 residues. The CDR3 loop reads CASSPPGTGNYEQYF. CDR3 DNA sequence: TGTGCCAGCAGTCCCCCCGGGACAGGTAACTACGAGCAGTACTTC.

This clone was recorded once. The rearrangement links TRBV25-1 to TRBJ2-7, with D perhaps TRBD1 (6 bases). The V end was cut by 4 bases, the J end by 2 bases, with 12 bases between. The CDR3 is 14 residues long. Germline assignment: CDR1 MGHDK and CDR2 SYGVNS. The CDR3 sequence is CASSVRTVTYEQYF. In nucleotides, the CDR3 is TGTGCCAGCAGTGTGCGGACAGTCACCTACGAGCAGTACTTC.

The V call is TRBV7-2, the J call TRBJ1-4, with 7 bases fitting TRBD1. The V gene end was trimmed by 8 bases and the J gene end by 8 bases; junction bases not matched to a gene: 11. Germline V gene sequence: CDR1 SGHTA, CDR2 FQGNSA. CDR3 length: 14 amino acids. The CDR3 DNA reads TGTGCCAGCGGGCGACAGGGAGGAGGGGAAAAACTGTTTTTT. Its protein is CASGRQGGGEKLFF.

This rearrangement joins TRBV19 to TRBJ2-5; weak D call: TRBD1 (6 bases). This CDR3 is 13 amino acids long. V was trimmed by 4 bases and J by 3 bases, leaving 9 bases between them. CDR1 and CDR2 from the germline V gene are LNHDA and SQIVND (reference sequence). The CDR3 here is CASSKHREETQYF. DNA for the CDR3: TGTGCCAGTAGTAAACACAGGGAAGAGACCCAGTACTTC.

The gene calls are TRBV5-1 and TRBJ2-3; 14 bases align to TRBD2. Germline V lookup: CDR1 SGHRS, CDR2 YFSETQ. CDR3 length: 18 residues. J lost 6 bases, V lost 5 bases, and 14 bases had no gene match. The chain's CDR3 is CASRPDPTSGRVWDTQYF. CDR3 DNA: TGCGCCAGCAGACCAGACCCGACTAGCGGGAGGGTCTGGGATACGCAGTATTTT.

The chain links TRBV11-2 to TRBJ1-1; no firm D call. Germline CDR1 is SGHAT and CDR2 is FQNNGV. The V and J ends lost 0 bases and 1 base respectively, with 9 bases between them. The CDR3 is 15 residues long. DNA for the CDR3: TGTGCCAGCAGCTTAGATCCCAGGCCGAACACTGAAGCTTTCTTT. Amino acids: CASSLDPRPNTEAFF.

The chain carries TRBV11-1 and TRBJ2-7; unclear D gene. This CDR3 spans 12 amino acids. Between the trimmed V and J ends, which lost 6 bases and 3 bases, there was a span of 9 bases. CDR1 is SGHAT, CDR2 FQDESV, per germline (reference sequence). The CDR3 region is CASSTAGYEQYF. The CDR3 DNA follows: TGTGCCAGCAGTACAGCTGGCTACGAGCAGTACTTC.

The gene calls are TRBV10-1 and TRBJ1-2, with unresolved D. V was trimmed by 6 bases and J by 6 bases, leaving 11 bases between them. There are 12 residues in the CDR3. The germline V gene encodes CDR1 WNHNN and CDR2 SYGVQD (reference sequence). CDR3 residues: CASRGWRDGYTF. The CDR3 bases are TGCGCCAGCAGGGGCTGGAGGGATGGCTACACCTTC.

Comment on this clone: Germline is not matched at one junction end, which may reflect a read error. The J gene is TRBJ2-5, the V gene TRBV7-7; possible D gene TRBD2, 6 bases. The CDR3 spans 12 residues. Germline lookup yields CDR1 SSHAT and CDR2 FNYEAQ (reference sequence). This CDR3 is CASSISGETQYF. In nucleotides, the CDR3 is TGTGCTAGCAGCATAAGCGGGGAGACCCAGTACTTC.

The rearrangement joins TRBV3-1 (or the pseudogene TRBV3-2) to TRBJ2-3; no firm D call. V was pared by 4 bases and J by 0 bases, with 5 bases between. This CDR3 region has 13 residues. The germline CDR1 and CDR2 sequences are LGHDT and YNNKEL (reference sequence). The CDR3, as DNA: TGTGCCAGCAGCCTCTCTAGCACAGATACGCAGTATTTT. Translated, it gives CASSLSSTDTQYF.

The V call is TRBV18, the J call TRBJ1-3; D gene uncertain. The length of the CDR3 is 15 residues. With 1 base removed from V and 2 bases from J, the gap between germline ends came to 9 bases. In germline, CDR1 is KGHSH, CDR2 LQKENI. CDR3 in DNA: TGTGCCAGCTCACCACTCGAGGGCACTGGAAACACCATATATTTT. Residues: CASSPLEGTGNTIYF.

The chain links TRBV21-1 to TRBJ2-1; the D segment call TRBD2 is taken from the table without a DNA check. TRBV21-1 is annotated as a pseudogene. The CDR3 has 16 amino acids. Here the CDR3 reads CASSKLRLADHNEQFF. The CDR3 nucleotides read TGTGCCAGCAGCAAATTGAGACTAGCGGACCACAATGAGCAGTTCTTC.